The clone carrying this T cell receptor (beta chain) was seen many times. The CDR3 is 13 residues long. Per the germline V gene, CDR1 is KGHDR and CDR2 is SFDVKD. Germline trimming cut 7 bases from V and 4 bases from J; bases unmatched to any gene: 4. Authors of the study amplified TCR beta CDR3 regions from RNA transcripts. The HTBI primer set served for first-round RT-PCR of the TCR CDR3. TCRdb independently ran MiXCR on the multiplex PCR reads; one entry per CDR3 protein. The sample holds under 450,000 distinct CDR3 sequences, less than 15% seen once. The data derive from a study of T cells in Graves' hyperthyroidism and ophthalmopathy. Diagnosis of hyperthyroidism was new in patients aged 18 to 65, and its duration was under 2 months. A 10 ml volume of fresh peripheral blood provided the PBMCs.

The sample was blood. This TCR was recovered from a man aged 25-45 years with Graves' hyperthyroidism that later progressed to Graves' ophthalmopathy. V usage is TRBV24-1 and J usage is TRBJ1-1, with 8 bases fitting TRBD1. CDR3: CATRITGGTEAFF. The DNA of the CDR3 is TGTGCCACCAGAATCACAGGGGGCACTGAAGCTTTCTTT.